Following are 26 T cell receptor beta chains from one sample sequenced in a study of long-term antiretroviral therapy in people with HIV (dated 2022 in TCRdb). The immunoSEQ hsTCRB v3.0 assay was used at survey level resolution for TRB variable region sequencing. In TCRdb, the immuneACCESS table is reduced to in-frame sequences with V and J assigned. These tables do not hold every clone; where another copy was compared, an unresolved V gene accounts for under half, and the others remain unexplained. Counted in this sample were roughly 16,000 clones; roughly 73% of them appeared once. In total, the top ten clones hold approximately 15% of the sample. The material sequenced was unsorted PBMCs, taken approximately 2.1 years before starting antiretroviral therapy. The receptors shown here come from a man aged 30 to 45 with HIV.

Within the sample, this clone is medium-sized. The rearrangement links TRBV19 to TRBJ2-7, with D unresolved. Trimming pared 5 bases from V and 5 bases from J, leaving 16 bases between. This CDR3 has 14 residues. CDR1 is LNHDA and CDR2 is SQIVND in the germline V gene (reference sequence). Written as DNA, the CDR3 is TGTGCCAGTAGTCCCTTTTTGGGATCCGACGAGCAGTACTTC. It codes for CASSPFLGSDEQYF.

V and J are TRBV7-9 and TRBJ2-7, with D unresolved. Trimming left V 5 bases short and J 3 bases short, with 17 bases between. Germline V gene lookup returns CDR1 SEHNR and CDR2 FQNEAQ (reference sequence). This CDR3 has 15 amino acids. CDR3 region: CASSGQVVGLYEQYF. DNA of the CDR3: TGTGCCAGCAGCGGCCAGGTGGTAGGGCTCTACGAGCAGTACTTC.

This clone was counted a single time. This chain joins TRBV4-3 and TRBJ2-5; D may match TRBD1 or TRBD2 (6 bases each). V lost 0 bases, J lost 5 bases, and 16 bases lay in between. The germline V gene has CDR1 LGHNA and CDR2 YSLEER. The length of the CDR3 is 16 residues. The CDR3 bases are TGCGCCAGCAGCCAAGATCGAGGGGGGCTGCGGGAGACCCAGTACTTC. It yields the protein CASSQDRGGLRETQYF.

The chain carries TRBV7-2 and TRBJ2-7, with 10 bases identical to TRBD2. Trimming took 3 bases from V and 7 from J; bases not matched to a gene: 3. CDR1 and CDR2 (germline): SGHTA, FQGNSA. This CDR3 contains 13 residues. For the CDR3, the DNA is TGTGCCAGCAGCTTTGGACTAGCGGAAGAGCAGTACTTC. This translates into CASSFGLAEEQYF. Full variable domain (missing parts from reference TRBV7-2 and TRBJ2-7): GAGVSQSPSNKVTEKGKDVELRCDPISGHTALYWYRQSLGQGLEFLIYFQGNSAPDKSGLPSDRFSAERTGGSVSTLTIQRTQQEDSAVYLCASSFGLAEEQYFGPGTRLTVT.

This clone was recorded once. The V call is TRBV29-1, the J call TRBJ1-2; unclear D gene. CDR3 length: 11 amino acids. CDR1 and CDR2 (germline): SQVTM, ANQGSEA. CDR3 sequence (DNA): TGCAGTTCAGCAGGCGAATATGGCTACACCTTC. It yields the protein CSSAGEYGYTF.

This chain joins TRBV6-5 and TRBJ2-7; the D is unclear. The V and J ends lost 6 bases and 2 bases respectively, with 11 bases between them. CDR1 MNHEY and CDR2 SVGAGI come from the germline V gene. The CDR3 spans 13 residues. The CDR3 loop reads CASSRAQAYEQYF. CDR3 nucleotides: TGTGCCAGCAGCCGGGCCCAAGCCTACGAGCAGTACTTC.

This rearrangement joins TRBV27 to TRBJ2-1; the D gene is possibly TRBD1 (5 bases). This CDR3 contains 15 residues. Trimming removed 3 bases from V and 0 bases from J, with 9 bases in between. CDR1 is MNHEY and CDR2 is SMNVEV in the germline V gene (reference sequence). As DNA, the CDR3 is TGTGCCAGCAGTTTTGGGGCAAGCTCCTACAATGAGCAGTTCTTC. Its translation: CASSFGASSYNEQFF.

This sequence joins TRBV11-2 and TRBJ2-2; D possibly corresponds to TRBD2 (5 bases). Germline V CDR1 and CDR2: SGHAT, FQNNGV. This CDR3 region has 16 residues. V was trimmed by 0 bases and J by 7 bases, leaving 15 bases between them. The CDR3 loop is CASSLDLASLGGELFF. CDR3 in DNA: TGTGCCAGCAGCTTAGATCTCGCTAGCTTGGGCGGGGAGCTGTTTTTT. Drawing the rest from reference TRBV11-2 and TRBJ2-2, the complete variable domain is EAGVAQSPRYKIIEKRQSVAFWCNPISGHATLYWYQQILGQGPKLLIQFQNNGVVDDSQLPKDRFSAERLKGVDSTLKIQPAKLEDSAVYLCASSLDLASLGGELFFGEGSRLTVL.

Concerning this clone itself: Other DNA variants within this sample encode the same CDR3. V usage is TRBV18 and J usage is TRBJ1-1; D uncertain. The CDR3 is 13 amino acids. V was trimmed by 2 bases and J by 0 bases, leaving 4 bases between them. CDR1 KGHSH and CDR2 LQKENI come from the germline V gene. CDR3 DNA sequence: TGTGCCAGCTCACCAGGGTTGAACACTGAAGCTTTCTTT. As protein: CASSPGLNTEAFF.

The genes are TRBV7-6 and TRBJ2-7; D remains unclear. CDR3 length: 14 residues. Germline CDR1 reads SGHVS; CDR2 reads FNYEAQ. V was shortened by 4 bases and J by 0 bases, with 10 bases between the two germline ends. The CDR3 nucleotides are TGTGCCAGCAGCTCCAGCCACACCTCCTACGAGCAGTACTTC. Translating it yields CASSSSHTSYEQYF. The full variable domain, rest sourced from reference TRBV7-6 and TRBJ2-7, is GAGVSQSPRYKVTKRGQDVALRCDPISGHVSLYWYRQALGQGPEFLTYFNYEAQQDKSGLPNDRFSAERPEGSISTLTIQRTEQRDSAMYRCASSSSHTSYEQYFGPGTRLTVT.

V is TRBV6-6 and J is TRBJ2-2; 7 nucleotides agree with TRBD1. CDR1 and CDR2 (germline): MNHNY, SVGAGI (reference sequence). V lost 2 bases and J lost 8; bases outside the gene matches: 5. This CDR3 has 14 amino acids. The CDR3, as DNA: TGTGCCAGCAGTTACGGGACAGAGATGGGGGAGCTGTTTTTT. Its translation: CASSYGTEMGELFF.

V gene TRBV2 combines with J gene TRBJ2-7, with D perhaps matching TRBD1 or TRBD2 (5 bases each). Trimming took 3 bases from V and 2 from J, leaving 14 bases between them. The CDR3 is made up of 15 amino acids. Germline assignment: CDR1 SNHLY and CDR2 FYNNEI. The DNA of the CDR3 is TGTGCCAGCAGTGAGGCGAGGGAGACAGCCTACGAGCAGTACTTC. It is translated as CASSEARETAYEQYF.

On this clone itself: The junction departs from germline at one end; a sequencing error may be responsible. The chain uses TRBV9 and TRBJ2-5, with TRBD1 matching 9 bases. The length of the CDR3 is 16 residues. Germline CDR1 SGDLS, CDR2 YYNGEE. For the CDR3, the DNA is TGTGCCAGCAGCGTAGGACAGGGGGTCTTGGCCTTCGATACCCACTTC. Translation gives CASSVGQGVLAFDTHF.

The chain employs TRBV30 and TRBJ2-2; D may be TRBD1 (5 bases). Trimming removed 4 bases from V and 5 bases from J, with 8 bases in between. The CDR3 has 12 residues. Germline V lookup: CDR1 GTSNPN, CDR2 SVGIG (reference sequence). The CDR3 DNA follows: TGTGCCTGGAATAGGGGTACCGGGGAGCTGTTTTTT. Protein sequence: CAWNRGTGELFF.

The J gene is TRBJ2-1, the V gene TRBV5-5, with D perhaps matching TRBD2 (6 bases). The CDR3 contains 12 residues. The germline V gene encodes CDR1 SGHKS and CDR2 YYEKEE (reference sequence). V was cut by 1 base and J by 9 bases, with 8 bases left in between. DNA of the CDR3: TGTGCCAGCAGCTTGCTCGGGGGTGAGCAGTTCTTC. This translates into CASSLLGGEQFF.

This chain links TRBV6-5 with TRBJ1-1, with 7 bases identical to TRBD1. This CDR3 region has 14 residues. The ends lost 9 bases at V and 4 bases at J; junction bases unmatched: 11. Looked up from germline, CDR1 is MNHEY and CDR2 is SVGAGI. The CDR3 nucleotides are TGTGCCAGTATCCCAGGGGGGCGCGGCACTGAAGCTTTCTTT. It codes for CASIPGGRGTEAFF.

The CDR3 nucleotides read TGCGCCAGCAGCTATATCAACCAACGGGACAGGGGTAGAGTCGCGGGGGGCCGCAAGCAGTTCTTC. Translation gives CASSYINQRDRGRVAGGRKQFF. The V and J genes are TRBV5-1 and TRBJ2-1; 10 bases match TRBD1. The CDR3 extends over 22 amino acids. Germline V gives CDR1 SGHRS, CDR2 YFSETQ. J was trimmed by 11 bases and V by 3 bases; bases with no gene match: 32.

This clone was recorded a few times. This chain joins TRBV27 and TRBJ1-1, with D perhaps TRBD1 (5 bases). Germline assignment: CDR1 MNHEY and CDR2 SMNVEV (reference sequence). V lost 5 bases and J 4 bases, leaving 17 bases between the germline ends. The CDR3 loop spans 15 amino acids. The CDR3 sequence is CASSLMGVGSTEAFF. CDR3 coding DNA: TGTGCCAGCAGTCTTATGGGGGTAGGAAGCACTGAAGCTTTCTTT.

This clone was recorded once. V and J are TRBV5-1 and TRBJ2-3; possibly TRBD1 for D (6 bases). This CDR3 is 20 amino acids long. The V and J ends lost 4 bases and 3 bases respectively, with 30 bases between them. The germline CDR1 and CDR2 sequences are SGHRS and YFSETQ. The CDR3 spells CASSISGRGEQGLETDTQYF. Here the CDR3 DNA reads TGCGCCAGCAGCATCTCCGGACGGGGAGAACAGGGTCTGGAGACAGATACGCAGTATTTT.

This chain links TRBV19 with TRBJ2-7, with 9 bases matching TRBD1. J gave up 1 base and V 0 bases, and 4 bases lay outside the gene matches. From germline, CDR1 is LNHDA and CDR2 SQIVND (reference sequence). The CDR3 consists of 16 residues. The CDR3 region is CASSIDLGQGSYEQYF. CDR3 in DNA: TGTGCCAGTAGTATAGATCTTGGACAGGGGTCCTACGAGCAGTACTTC.

This chain uses TRBV2 with TRBJ2-7; D is ambiguous. V was pared by 2 bases and J by 5 bases, with 4 bases between. The CDR3 sequence is 11 residues long. Germline CDR1 and CDR2: SNHLY and FYNNEI. The CDR3 DNA sequence: TGTGCCAGCAGTGAATCCCACGAGCAGTACTTC. The encoded protein is CASSESHEQYF.

The chain combines TRBV10-3 with TRBJ2-6; 8 bases line up with TRBD1. V shed 2 bases and J 1 base; nucleotides not matched to a gene: 7. Per the germline V gene, CDR1 is ENHRY and CDR2 is SYGVKD. CDR3 length equals 18 residues. CDR3 sequence reads: CAISEATRGLSGANVLTF. In DNA, the CDR3 is TGTGCCATCAGTGAGGCCACCAGGGGGCTTTCTGGGGCCAACGTCCTGACTTTC.

The chain uses TRBV25-1 and TRBJ2-2; 13 positions match TRBD2. With 10 bases clipped from V and 6 bases from J, the junction kept 5 bases outside the gene matches. The V gene's germline CDR1 is MGHDK and CDR2 SYGVNS. CDR3 length: 14 amino acids. This CDR3 is CATGLAGEAGELFF. Written as DNA, the CDR3 is TGTGCCACCGGACTAGCGGGAGAAGCCGGGGAGCTGTTTTTT. The complete variable domain, with remaining parts taken from reference TRBV25-1 and TRBJ2-2, reads EADIYQTPRYLVIGTGKKITLECSQTMGHDKMYWYQQDPGMELHLIHYSYGVNSTEKGDLSSESTVSRIRTEHFPLTLESARPSHTSQYLCATGLAGEAGELFFGEGSRLTVL.

V usage is TRBV10-2 and J usage is TRBJ2-7; 7 bases agree with TRBD2. The CDR3 contains 15 residues. Germline V lookup: CDR1 WSHSY, CDR2 SAAADI. V gave up 0 bases and J gave up 2 bases; unmatched junction bases: 4. CDR3 sequence reads: CASSESVLAAYEQYF. As DNA, the CDR3 is TGCGCCAGCAGTGAGTCGGTGCTAGCGGCCTACGAGCAGTACTTC.

The chain joins TRBV5-1 to TRBJ1-4; D ambiguous. V was clipped by 2 bases and J by 4 bases, with 12 bases between them. Germline-derived CDR1 and CDR2 are SGHRS and YFSETQ. CDR3 length: 15 residues. In nucleotides, the CDR3 is TGCGCCAGCAGCTTTGGAAGGGCCGATAATGAAAAACTGTTTTTT. Translated: CASSFGRADNEKLFF.

The gene calls are TRBV12-2 and TRBJ2-7. TRBV12-2 is a listed pseudogene. There are 10 residues in the CDR3. CDR3 region: CASRNYEQYF. In DNA form, the CDR3 reads TGTGCAAGTCGCAATTACGAGCAGTACTTC.